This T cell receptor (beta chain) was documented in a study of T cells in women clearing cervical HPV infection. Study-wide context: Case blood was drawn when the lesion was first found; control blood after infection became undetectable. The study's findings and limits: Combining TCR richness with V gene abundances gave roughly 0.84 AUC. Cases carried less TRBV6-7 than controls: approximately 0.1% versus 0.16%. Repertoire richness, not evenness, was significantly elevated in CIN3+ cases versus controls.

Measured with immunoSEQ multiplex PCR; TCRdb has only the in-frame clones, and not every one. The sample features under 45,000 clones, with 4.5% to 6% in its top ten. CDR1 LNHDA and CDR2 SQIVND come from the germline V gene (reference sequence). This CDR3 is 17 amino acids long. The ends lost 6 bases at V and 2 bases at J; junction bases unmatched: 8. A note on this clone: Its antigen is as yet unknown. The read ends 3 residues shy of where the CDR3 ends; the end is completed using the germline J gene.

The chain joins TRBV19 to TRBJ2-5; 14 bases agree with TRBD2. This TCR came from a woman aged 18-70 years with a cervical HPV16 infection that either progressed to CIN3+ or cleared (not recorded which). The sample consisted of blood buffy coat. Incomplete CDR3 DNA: TGTGCCAGTAGCCCGGGGCGACTAGCGGGGGGGCAAGAGACC. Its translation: CASSPGRLAGGQET. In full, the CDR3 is CASSPGRLAGGQETQYF.